The sequence of this TCR beta chain was determined in a study of molecular identifiers for immune sequencing clone quantification. The use of previously described methods and listed TCR primers produced the bulk TCR libraries. MiXCR was run by TCRdb on the PCR reads, yielding one entry per CDR3 protein. The repertoire includes 79,000 or so distinct CDR3 sequences, around 25% of them detected once, and roughly 0.8% sits in the top ten. When naive CD8 T cells were sorted, they were gated as CD8+CD4-CCR7+CD45RA+. Germline CDR1 and CDR2: SEHNR and FQNEAQ (reference sequence). This CDR3 comprises 13 residues. Trimming removed 4 bases at V and 1 base at J, with 7 bases between. In this sample, this clonotype turned up many times.

The rearrangement uses TRBV7-9 and TRBJ2-5, with unresolved D. The sample taken for sequencing was naive CD8+ T cells from blood, with Jurkat cell RNA spiked in. Subset indicated: FACS-sorted CD8+CD4-CCR7+CD45RA+ naive T cells. The TCR comes from a human donor in good health. Some libraries in this study had Jurkat cell RNA spiked in. The CDR3: CASSSALQETQYF. As DNA, the CDR3 is TGTGCCAGCAGCTCAGCCCTCCAAGAGACCCAGTACTTC.